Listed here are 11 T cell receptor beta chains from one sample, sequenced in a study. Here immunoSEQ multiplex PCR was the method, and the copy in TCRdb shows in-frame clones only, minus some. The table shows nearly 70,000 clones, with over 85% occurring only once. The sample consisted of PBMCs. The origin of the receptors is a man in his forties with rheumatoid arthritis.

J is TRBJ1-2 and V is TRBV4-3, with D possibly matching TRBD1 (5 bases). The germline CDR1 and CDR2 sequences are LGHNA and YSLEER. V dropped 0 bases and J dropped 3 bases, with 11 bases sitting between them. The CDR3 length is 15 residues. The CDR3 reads CASSQDPDRDYGYTF. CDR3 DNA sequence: TGCGCCAGCAGCCAAGATCCAGACAGAGACTATGGCTACACCTTC.

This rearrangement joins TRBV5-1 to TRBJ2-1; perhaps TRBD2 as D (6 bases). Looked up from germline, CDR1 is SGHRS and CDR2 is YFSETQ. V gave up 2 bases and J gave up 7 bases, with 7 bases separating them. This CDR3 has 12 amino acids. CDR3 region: CASSFGGNEQFF. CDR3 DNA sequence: TGCGCCAGCAGCTTCGGAGGGAATGAGCAGTTCTTC.

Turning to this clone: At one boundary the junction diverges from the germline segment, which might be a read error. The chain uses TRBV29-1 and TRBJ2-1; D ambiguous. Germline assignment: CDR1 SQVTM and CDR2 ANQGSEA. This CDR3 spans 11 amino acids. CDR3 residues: CSVEVVPPMVF. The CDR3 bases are TGCAGCGTTGAAGTAGTTCCCCCTATGGTCTTC.

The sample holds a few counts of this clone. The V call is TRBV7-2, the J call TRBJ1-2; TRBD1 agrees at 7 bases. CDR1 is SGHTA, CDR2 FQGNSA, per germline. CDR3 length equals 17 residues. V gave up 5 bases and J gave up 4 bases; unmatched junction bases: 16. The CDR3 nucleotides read TGTGCCAGCAGCCCCCAGGGGGTTCTTCGGTCGAGCTATGGCTACACCTTC. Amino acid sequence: CASSPQGVLRSSYGYTF. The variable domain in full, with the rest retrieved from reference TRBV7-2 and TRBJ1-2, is GAGVSQSPSNKVTEKGKDVELRCDPISGHTALYWYRQSLGQGLEFLIYFQGNSAPDKSGLPSDRFSAERTGGSVSTLTIQRTQQEDSAVYLCASSPQGVLRSSYGYTFGSGTRLTVV.

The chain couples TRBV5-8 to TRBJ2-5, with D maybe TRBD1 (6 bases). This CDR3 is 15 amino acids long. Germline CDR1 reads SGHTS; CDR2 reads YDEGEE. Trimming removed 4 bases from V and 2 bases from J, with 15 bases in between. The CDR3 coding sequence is TGTGCCAGCAGCGGGGGTCAGGGGACACAAGAGACCCAGTACTTC. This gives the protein CASSGGQGTQETQYF.

The CDR3 bases are TGTGCCACCAGCACCCGAGGGGGGTCGGACACAGATACGCAGTATTTT. This encodes CATSTRGGSDTDTQYF. The chain couples TRBV15 to TRBJ2-3; D may be TRBD1 or TRBD2 (6 bases each). V was shortened by 4 bases and J by 2 bases, with 16 bases between the two germline ends. CDR1 is LNHNV, CDR2 YYDKDF, per germline (reference sequence). The CDR3 has 16 amino acids.

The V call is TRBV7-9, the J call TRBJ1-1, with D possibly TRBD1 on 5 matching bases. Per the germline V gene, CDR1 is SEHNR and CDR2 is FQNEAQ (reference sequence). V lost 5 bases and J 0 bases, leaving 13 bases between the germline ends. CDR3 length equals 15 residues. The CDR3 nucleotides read TGTGCCAGCAGCGATACGGGACGTATGAACACTGAAGCTTTCTTT. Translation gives CASSDTGRMNTEAFF.

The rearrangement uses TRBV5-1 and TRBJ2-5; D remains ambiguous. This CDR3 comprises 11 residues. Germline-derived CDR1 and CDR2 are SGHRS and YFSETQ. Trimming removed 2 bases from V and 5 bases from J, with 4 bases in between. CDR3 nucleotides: TGCGCCAGCAGCTTCAGGGAGACCCAGTACTTC. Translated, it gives CASSFRETQYF.

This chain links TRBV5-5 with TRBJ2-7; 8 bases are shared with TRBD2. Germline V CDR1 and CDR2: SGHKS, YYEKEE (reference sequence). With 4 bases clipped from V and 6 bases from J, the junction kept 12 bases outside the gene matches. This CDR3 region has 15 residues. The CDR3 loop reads CASSPIAGTSVEQYF. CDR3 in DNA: TGTGCCAGCAGCCCAATAGCGGGGACGAGCGTCGAGCAGTACTTC. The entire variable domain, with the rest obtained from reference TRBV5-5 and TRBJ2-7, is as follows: DAGVTQSPTHLIKTRGQQVTLRCSPISGHKSVSWYQQVLGQGPQFIFQYYEKEERGRGNFPDRFSARQFPNYSSELNVNALLLGDSALYLCASSPIAGTSVEQYFGPGTRLTVT.

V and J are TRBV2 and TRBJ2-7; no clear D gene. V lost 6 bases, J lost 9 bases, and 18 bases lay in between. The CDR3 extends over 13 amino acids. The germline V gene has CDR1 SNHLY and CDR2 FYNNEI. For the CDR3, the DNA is TGTGCCAGCAGCCCTACCCCCATGGGTGGGCAGTACTTC. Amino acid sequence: CASSPTPMGGQYF.

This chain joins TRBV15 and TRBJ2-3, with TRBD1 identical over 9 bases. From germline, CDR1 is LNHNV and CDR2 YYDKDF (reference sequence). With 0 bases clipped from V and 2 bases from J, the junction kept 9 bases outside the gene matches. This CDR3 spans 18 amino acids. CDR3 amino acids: CATSRDLRGTGHTDTQYF. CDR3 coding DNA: TGTGCCACCAGCAGAGATCTTCGCGGGACAGGGCACACAGATACGCAGTATTTT. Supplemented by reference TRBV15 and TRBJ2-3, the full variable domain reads DAMVIQNPRYQVTQFGKPVTLSCSQTLNHNVMYWYQQKSSQAPKLLFHYYDKDFNNEADTPDNFQSRRPNTSFCFLDIRSPGLGDTAMYLCATSRDLRGTGHTDTQYFGPGTRLTVL.